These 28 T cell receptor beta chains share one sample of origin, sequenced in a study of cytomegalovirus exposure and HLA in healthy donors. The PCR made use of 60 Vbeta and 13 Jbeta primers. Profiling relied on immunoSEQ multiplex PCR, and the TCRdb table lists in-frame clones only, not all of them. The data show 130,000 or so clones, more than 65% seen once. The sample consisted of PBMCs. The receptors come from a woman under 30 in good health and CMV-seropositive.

The CDR3 spells CATSTLLRRSNTGELFF. The CDR3 bases are TGTGCCACCAGCACGCTCCTCCGGCGGAGTAACACCGGGGAGCTGTTTTTT. V usage is TRBV15 and J usage is TRBJ2-2; D ambiguous. V was pared by 4 bases and J by 2 bases, with 17 bases between. CDR1 and CDR2 from the germline V gene are LNHNV and YYDKDF (reference sequence). CDR3 length equals 17 residues. The full variable domain, in which reference TRBV15 and TRBJ2-2 provide the parts outside the CDR3, is DAMVIQNPRYQVTQFGKPVTLSCSQTLNHNVMYWYQQKSSQAPKLLFHYYDKDFNNEADTPDNFQSRRPNTSFCFLDIRSPGLGDTAMYLCATSTLLRRSNTGELFFGEGSRLTVL.

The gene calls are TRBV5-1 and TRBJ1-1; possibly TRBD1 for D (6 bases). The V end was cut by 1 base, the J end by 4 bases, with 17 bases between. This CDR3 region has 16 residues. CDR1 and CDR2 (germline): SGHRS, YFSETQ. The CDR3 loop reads CASSLRAGDPSTEAFF. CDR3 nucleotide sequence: TGCGCCAGCAGCTTGCGGGCAGGGGATCCCAGCACTGAAGCTTTCTTT.

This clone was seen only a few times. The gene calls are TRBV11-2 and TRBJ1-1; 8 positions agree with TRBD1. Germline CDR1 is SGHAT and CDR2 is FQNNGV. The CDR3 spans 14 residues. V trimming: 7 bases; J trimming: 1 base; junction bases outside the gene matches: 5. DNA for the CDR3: TGTGCCAGCAAAATCGGACAGGGGAACACTGAAGCTTTCTTT. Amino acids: CASKIGQGNTEAFF.

This chain's CDR3 is CASSATGAGGGRVNEQFF. The CDR3 DNA is TGTGCCAGCAGCGCGACAGGGGCGGGGGGGGGCCGGGTCAATGAGCAGTTCTTC. The chain couples TRBV2 to TRBJ2-1; a possible D gene is TRBD2 (9 bases). In germline, CDR1 is SNHLY, CDR2 FYNNEI. V was trimmed by 6 bases and J by 6 bases, leaving 27 bases between them. CDR3 size: 18 residues. Full variable domain (remainder filled in from reference TRBV2 and TRBJ2-1): EPEVTQTPSHQVTQMGQEVILRCVPISNHLYFYWYRQILGQKVEFLVSFYNNEISEKSEIFDDQFSVERPDGSNFTLKIRSTKLEDSAMYFCASSATGAGGGRVNEQFFGPGTRLTVL.

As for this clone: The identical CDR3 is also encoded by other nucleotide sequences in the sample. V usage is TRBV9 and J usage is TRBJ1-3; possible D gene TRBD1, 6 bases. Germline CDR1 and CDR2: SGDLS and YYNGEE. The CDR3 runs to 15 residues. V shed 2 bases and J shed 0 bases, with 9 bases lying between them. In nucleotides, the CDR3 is TGTGCCAGCAGCGTCGGACAGTCCTCTGGAAACACCATATATTTT. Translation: CASSVGQSSGNTIYF.

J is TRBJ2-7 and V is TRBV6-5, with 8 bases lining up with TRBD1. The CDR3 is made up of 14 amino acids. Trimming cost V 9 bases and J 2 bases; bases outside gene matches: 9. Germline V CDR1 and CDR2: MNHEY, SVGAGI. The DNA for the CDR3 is TGTGCCAGTACCTCTGACAGGGGAACCTACGAGCAGTACTTC. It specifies CASTSDRGTYEQYF.

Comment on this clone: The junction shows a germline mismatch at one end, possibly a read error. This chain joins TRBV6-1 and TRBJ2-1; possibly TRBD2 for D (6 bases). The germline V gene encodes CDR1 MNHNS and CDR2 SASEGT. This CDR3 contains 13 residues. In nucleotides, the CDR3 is TGTACCAGCAGTGTCCTCGGGGGTAATGAGCAGTTCTTC. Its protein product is CTSSVLGGNEQFF.

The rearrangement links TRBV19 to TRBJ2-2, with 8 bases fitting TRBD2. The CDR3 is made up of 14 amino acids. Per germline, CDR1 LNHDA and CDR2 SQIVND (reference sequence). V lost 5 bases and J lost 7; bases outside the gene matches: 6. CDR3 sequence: CASSAGRGIGELFF. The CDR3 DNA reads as TGTGCCAGTAGTGCCGGGAGGGGGATCGGGGAGCTGTTTTTT.

DNA for the CDR3: TGTGCCAGCAGTATACAGGGGTTGGGAAATTCACCCCTCCACTTT. As protein: CASSIQGLGNSPLHF. The V and J genes are TRBV2 and TRBJ1-6, with 7 bases identical to TRBD1. V dropped 5 bases and J dropped 7; count of bases not matched to a gene: 8. Germline V lookup: CDR1 SNHLY, CDR2 FYNNEI. The CDR3 consists of 15 residues.

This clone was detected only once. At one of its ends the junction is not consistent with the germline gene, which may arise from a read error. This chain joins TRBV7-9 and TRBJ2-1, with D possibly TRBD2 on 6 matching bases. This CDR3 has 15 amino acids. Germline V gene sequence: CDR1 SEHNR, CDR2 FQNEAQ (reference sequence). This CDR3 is CSSSSYGLRGNEQFF. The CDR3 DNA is TGTTCCAGCAGCTCCTACGGACTCCGGGGGAATGAGCAGTTCTTC.

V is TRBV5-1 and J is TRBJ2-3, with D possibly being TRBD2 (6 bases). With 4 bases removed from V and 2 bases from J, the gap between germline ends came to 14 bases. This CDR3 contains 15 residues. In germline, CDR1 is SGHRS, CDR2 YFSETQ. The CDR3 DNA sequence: TGCGCCAGCAGCATACGGGACTTTTCCACAGATACGCAGTATTTT. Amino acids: CASSIRDFSTDTQYF.

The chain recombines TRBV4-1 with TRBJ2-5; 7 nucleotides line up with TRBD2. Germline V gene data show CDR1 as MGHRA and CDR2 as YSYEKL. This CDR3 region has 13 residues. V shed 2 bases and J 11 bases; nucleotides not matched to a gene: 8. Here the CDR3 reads CASSQRGAGEQYF. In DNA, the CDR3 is TGCGCCAGCAGCCAAAGGGGTGCGGGGGAGCAGTACTTC.

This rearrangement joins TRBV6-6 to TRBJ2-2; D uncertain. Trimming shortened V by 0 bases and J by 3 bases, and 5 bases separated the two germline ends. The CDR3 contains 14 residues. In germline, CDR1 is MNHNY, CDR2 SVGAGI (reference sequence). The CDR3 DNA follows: TGTGCCAGCAGTTACTCTCCCGACACCGGGGAGCTGTTTTTT. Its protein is CASSYSPDTGELFF.

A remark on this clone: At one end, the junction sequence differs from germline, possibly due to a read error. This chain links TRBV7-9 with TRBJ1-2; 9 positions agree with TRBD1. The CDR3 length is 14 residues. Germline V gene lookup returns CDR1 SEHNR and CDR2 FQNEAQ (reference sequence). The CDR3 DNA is TGTTCCAGCAGCTTGGGGACAGGGAACTATGGCTACACCTTC. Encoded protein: CSSSLGTGNYGYTF.

The CDR3 sequence is CATSRDRGLYNEQFF. DNA of the CDR3: TGTGCCACCAGCAGGGACAGGGGGCTCTACAATGAGCAGTTCTTC. The V and J genes are TRBV15 and TRBJ2-1, with 11 nucleotides matching TRBD1. Per the germline V gene, CDR1 is LNHNV and CDR2 is YYDKDF (reference sequence). V was pared by 3 bases and J by 3 bases, with 1 base of the junction left unmatched. CDR3 size: 15 residues.

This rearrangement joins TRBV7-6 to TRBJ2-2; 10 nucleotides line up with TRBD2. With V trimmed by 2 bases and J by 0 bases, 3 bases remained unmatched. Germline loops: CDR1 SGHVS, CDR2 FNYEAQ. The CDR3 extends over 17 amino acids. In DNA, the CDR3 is TGTGCCAGCAGCTTAAGCGGGGGGGCCGCGAACACCGGGGAGCTGTTTTTT. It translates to CASSLSGGAANTGELFF.

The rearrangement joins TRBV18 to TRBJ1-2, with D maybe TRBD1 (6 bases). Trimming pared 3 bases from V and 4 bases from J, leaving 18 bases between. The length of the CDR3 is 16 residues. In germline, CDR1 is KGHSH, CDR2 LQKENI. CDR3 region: CASSPSGTSGRYGYTF. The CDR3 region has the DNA TGTGCCAGCTCACCCTCTGGGACATCGGGGCGCTATGGCTACACCTTC. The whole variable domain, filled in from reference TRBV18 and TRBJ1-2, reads NAGVMQNPRHLVRRRGQEARLRCSPMKGHSHVYWYRQLPEEGLKFMVYLQKENIIDESGMPKERFSAEFPKEGPSILRIQQVVRGDSAAYFCASSPSGTSGRYGYTFGSGTRLTVV.

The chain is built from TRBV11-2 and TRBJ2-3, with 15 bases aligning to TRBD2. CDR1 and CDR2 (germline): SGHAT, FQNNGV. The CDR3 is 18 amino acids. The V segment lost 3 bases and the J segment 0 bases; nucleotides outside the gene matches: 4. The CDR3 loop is CASSFGLAGGSSTDTQYF. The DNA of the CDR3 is TGTGCCAGCAGCTTCGGACTAGCGGGGGGGTCTAGCACAGATACGCAGTATTTT.

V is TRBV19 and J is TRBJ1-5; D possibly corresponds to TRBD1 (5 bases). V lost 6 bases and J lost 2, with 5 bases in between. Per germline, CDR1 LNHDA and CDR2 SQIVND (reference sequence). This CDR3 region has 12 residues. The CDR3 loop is CASRQGNQPQHF. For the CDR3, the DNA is TGTGCCAGTAGACAGGGCAATCAGCCCCAGCATTTT.

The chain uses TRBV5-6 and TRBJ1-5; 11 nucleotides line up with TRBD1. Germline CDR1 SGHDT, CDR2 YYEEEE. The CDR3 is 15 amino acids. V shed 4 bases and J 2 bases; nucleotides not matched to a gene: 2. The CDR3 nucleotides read TGTGCCAGCAGCATGGGACAGGGGGGCAATCAGCCCCAGCATTTT. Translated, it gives CASSMGQGGNQPQHF.

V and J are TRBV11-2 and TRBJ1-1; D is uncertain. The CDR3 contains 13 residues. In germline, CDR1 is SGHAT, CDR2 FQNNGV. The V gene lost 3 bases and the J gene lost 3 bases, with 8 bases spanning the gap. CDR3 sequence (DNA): TGTGCCAGCAGCTTGTTTACGGACACTGAAGCTTTCTTT. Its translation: CASSLFTDTEAFF.

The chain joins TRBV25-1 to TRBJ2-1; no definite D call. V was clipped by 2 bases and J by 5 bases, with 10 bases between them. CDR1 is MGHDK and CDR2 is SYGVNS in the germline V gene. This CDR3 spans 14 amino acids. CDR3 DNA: TGTGCCAGCAGTGAAGGGCAGCACCACAATGAGCAGTTCTTC. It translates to CASSEGQHHNEQFF.

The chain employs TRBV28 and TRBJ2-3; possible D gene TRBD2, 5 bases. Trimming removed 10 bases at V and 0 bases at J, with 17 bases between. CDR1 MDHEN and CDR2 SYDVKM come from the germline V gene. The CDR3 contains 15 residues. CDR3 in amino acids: CAISTDSTSTDTQYF. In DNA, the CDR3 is TGTGCCATCTCTACGGACTCAACTAGCACAGATACGCAGTATTTT. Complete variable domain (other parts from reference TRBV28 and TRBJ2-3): DVKVTQSSRYLVKRTGEKVFLECVQDMDHENMFWYRQDPGLGLRLIYFSYDVKMKEKGDIPEGYSVSREKKERFSLILESASTNQTSMYLCAISTDSTSTDTQYFGPGTRLTVL.

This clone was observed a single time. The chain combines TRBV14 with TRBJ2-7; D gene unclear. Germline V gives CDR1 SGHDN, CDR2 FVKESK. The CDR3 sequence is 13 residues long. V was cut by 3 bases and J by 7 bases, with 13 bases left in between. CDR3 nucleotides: TGTGCCAGCAGCCAGACACCCGTGGGTGAGCAGTACTTC. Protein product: CASSQTPVGEQYF. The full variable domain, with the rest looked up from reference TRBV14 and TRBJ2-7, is EAGVTQFPSHSVIEKGQTVTLRCDPISGHDNLYWYRRVMGKEIKFLLHFVKESKQDESGMPNNRFLAERTGGTYSTLKVQPAELEDSGVYFCASSQTPVGEQYFGPGTRLTVT.

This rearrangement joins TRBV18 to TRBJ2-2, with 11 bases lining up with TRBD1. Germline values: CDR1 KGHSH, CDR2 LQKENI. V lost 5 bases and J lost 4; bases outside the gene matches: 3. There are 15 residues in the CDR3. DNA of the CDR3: TGTGCCAGCTCATCCGGGACAGGGGGCACCGGGGAGCTGTTTTTT. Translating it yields CASSSGTGGTGELFF.

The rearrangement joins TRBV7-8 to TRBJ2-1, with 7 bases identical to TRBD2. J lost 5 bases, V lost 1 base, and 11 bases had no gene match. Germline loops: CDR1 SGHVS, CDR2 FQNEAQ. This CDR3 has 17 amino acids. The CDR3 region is CASSLGGAGRSDNEQFF. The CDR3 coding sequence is TGTGCCAGCAGCTTAGGGGGAGCGGGACGATCCGACAATGAGCAGTTCTTC.

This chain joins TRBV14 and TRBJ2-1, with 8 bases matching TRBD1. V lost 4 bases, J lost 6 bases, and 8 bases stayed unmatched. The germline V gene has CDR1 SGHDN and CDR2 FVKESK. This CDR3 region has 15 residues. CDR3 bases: TGTGCCAGCAGCCTTGGACAGGGAAGGGGCAATGAGCAGTTCTTC. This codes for CASSLGQGRGNEQFF.

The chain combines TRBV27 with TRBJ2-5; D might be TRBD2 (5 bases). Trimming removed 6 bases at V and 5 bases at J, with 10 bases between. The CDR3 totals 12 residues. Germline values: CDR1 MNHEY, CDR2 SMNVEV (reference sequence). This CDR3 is CASRSPGETQYF. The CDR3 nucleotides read TGTGCCAGCAGATCGCCGGGGGAGACCCAGTACTTC.